The rows below give T cell receptor beta chains drawn from one sample of a study of spatial heterogeneity in lung cancer. MiXCR, run by TCRdb on the 5' RACE reads, gives a single entry per CDR3 protein. This sample has around 26,000 distinct CDR3 sequences; approximately 7% occur once, and the top ten carry around an eighth. This sample comprised PBMCs, obtained at surgery. The receptor source for this set is a male donor with early-stage non-small cell lung cancer. The CDR3 runs from the conserved cysteine through the conserved F or W. The D gene is left open where the match is weak. Not all rows give a size; the values are once, few, many and, for expanded clones, a class.

J gene	V gene	D gene	clone size	CDR3 length	CDR3 DNA	CDR3 protein
TRBJ2-2	TRBV5-1	TRBD1	many	15	TGCGCCAGCAGCTCCGACAGGGGTACGACGGGGGAGCTGTTTTTT	CASSSDRGTTGELFF
TRBJ2-2	TRBV5-1	TRBD2	many	16	TGCGCCAGCAGCTTGGAAGCGGGGGCCCGCGGCGGGGAGCTGTTTTTT	CASSLEAGARGGELFF
TRBJ2-1	TRBV7-2	NA	many	14	TGTGCCAGCAGCTTATTAGCACAGTACAATGAGCAGTTCTTC	CASSLLAQYNEQFF
TRBJ2-1	TRBV28	NA	many	15	TGTGCCAGCAATTCGCGGCTAGCGATCCGTGATGAGCAGTTCTTC	CASNSRLAIRDEQFF
TRBJ1-5	TRBV5-5	NA	many	14	TGTGCCAGCAGCTTGGCGGGTAGCAATCAGCCCCAGCATTTT	CASSLAGSNQPQHF
TRBJ2-1	TRBV6-6	TRBD2	medium-sized	17	TGTGCCAGCAGCGCTCGACTAGCGGTTCTCTCCTACAATGAGCAGTTCTTC	CASSARLAVLSYNEQFF
TRBJ1-5	TRBV20-1	NA	NA	13	TGCAGTGCTAGAGTCGGGAGGGATCAGCCCCAGCATTTT	CSARVGRDQPQHF
TRBJ1-1	TRBV12-3/TRBV12-4	NA	many	12	TGTGCCAGCAGGGGAGAAAGCACTGAAGCTTTCTTT	CASRGESTEAFF
TRBJ2-7	TRBV4-1	TRBD1	NA	15	TGCGCCAGCAGTCTACTGGACAGGGAGCATTACGAGCAGTACTTC	CASSLLDREHYEQYF
TRBJ1-6	TRBV20-1	TRBD1	many	13	TGCAGTGCTAGGACAGGGATTAATTCACCCCTCCACTTT	CSARTGINSPLHF
TRBJ1-5	TRBV20-1	NA	few	13	TGCAGTGCTAGATGGGCCCGGGAGCAGCCCCAGCATTTT	CSARWAREQPQHF
TRBJ1-1	TRBV6-1	NA	medium-sized	13	TGTGCCAGCCGGAGATCAGCGGTTGTGGAAGCTTTCTTT	CASRRSAVVEAFF
TRBJ2-2	TRBV6-2/TRBV6-3	NA	NA	14	TGTGCCAGCAGTTACGTGAGGAACACCGGGGAGCTGTTTTTT	CASSYVRNTGELFF
TRBJ1-2	TRBV2	TRBD1	many	13	TGTGCCAGGACAGGGGACCCTTTCTATGGCTACACCTTC	CARTGDPFYGYTF
TRBJ2-1	TRBV9	NA	medium-sized	13	TGTGCCAGCAGTGTGGACTCCTACAATGAGCAGTTCTTC	CASSVDSYNEQFF
TRBJ1-2	TRBV27	NA	NA	14	TGTGCCAGCAGATCACCGGGAGACGGGTATGGCTACACCTTC	CASRSPGDGYGYTF
TRBJ2-2	TRBV28	TRBD2	many	15	TGTGCCAGCAGTTTACCGGGACTAGCGGTCGGGGAGCTGTTTTTT	CASSLPGLAVGELFF
TRBJ2-3	TRBV4-2	NA	many	14	TGTGCCAGCAGCCAAAAGGGTCCTCGGGATACGCAGTATTTT	CASSQKGPRDTQYF
TRBJ1-5	TRBV6-1	NA	many	16	TGTGCCAGCAGTGAATCGAGCCCAGGGGTCAATCAGCCCCAGCATTTT	CASSESSPGVNQPQHF
TRBJ2-3	TRBV28	NA	many	12	TGTGCCAGCAGTCCCTACAGAGATACGCAGTATTTT	CASSPYRDTQYF